The 11 T cell receptor beta chains listed next were all sequenced from one sample in a study of graft-versus-host responses after intestinal transplantation. The method was immunoSEQ multiplex PCR; TCRdb's version includes in-frame clones alone and lacks a portion of them. The data show roughly 21,000 clones, 30% to 40% seen once. The authors combined around 200,000 CFSE-labeled responder cells with around 200,000 irradiated, violet-dye-labeled stimulator cells in plates. Source: alloreactive CD8+ T cells from a mixed lymphocyte reaction culture, taken before intestinal transplant. Sample subset: CFSE-low proliferating T cells sorted from approximately six-day pre-transplant mixed lymphocyte reaction (GvH or HvG direction). These receptors were collected from a human patient who received an intestinal transplant.

A few counts support this clone. The J gene is TRBJ2-3, the V gene TRBV12-5; D may be TRBD1 or TRBD2 (6 bases each). V lost 0 bases and J lost 1, with 11 bases in between. The germline V gene encodes CDR1 LGHNT and CDR2 FRNRAP. The CDR3 extends over 16 amino acids. The CDR3 coding sequence is TGTGCTAGTGGTTTGGTAGGGGGGTACCGCACAGATACGCAGTATTTT. As protein: CASGLVGGYRTDTQYF. Full variable domain (rest looked up from reference TRBV12-5 and TRBJ2-3): DARVTQTPRHKVTEMGQEVTMRCQPILGHNTVFWYRQTMMQGLELLAYFRNRAPLDDSGMPKDRFSAEMPDATLATLKIQPSEPRDSAVYFCASGLVGGYRTDTQYFGPGTRLTVL.

The rearrangement joins TRBV10-2 to TRBJ2-3; D not certain. Germline-derived CDR1 and CDR2 are WSHSY and SAAADI. The CDR3 has 16 residues. The V end was cut by 0 bases, the J end by 5 bases, with 15 bases between. For the CDR3, the DNA is TGCGCCAGCAGTGAGTCCTCCCCCGTTTGGGTAGATACGCAGTATTTT. Its protein is CASSESSPVWVDTQYF.

This clone was observed a handful of times. This chain uses TRBV5-4 with TRBJ2-7; the D is unclear. The V and J ends lost 4 bases and 3 bases respectively, with 8 bases between them. The germline CDR1 and CDR2 sequences are SGHNT and YYREEE (reference sequence). There are 12 residues in the CDR3. CDR3 loop: CASSSDYYEQYF. The CDR3 coding sequence is TGTGCCAGCAGCAGTGATTACTACGAGCAGTACTTC.

V usage is TRBV5-5 and J usage is TRBJ1-1, with D perhaps TRBD1 (6 bases). Per the germline V gene, CDR1 is SGHKS and CDR2 is YYEKEE (reference sequence). V was shortened by 1 base and J by 1 base, with 11 bases between the two germline ends. The CDR3 loop spans 15 amino acids. Here the CDR3 reads CASSLWVQGNTEAFF. The CDR3 bases are TGTGCCAGCAGCTTGTGGGTACAGGGGAACACTGAAGCTTTCTTT.

This clone is labeled medium-sized. In nucleotides, the CDR3 is TGTGCCAGCAGTTACGAGGCGGTGGGGGATCAGCCCCAGCATTTT. Translated: CASSYEAVGDQPQHF. The rearrangement uses TRBV6-6 and TRBJ1-5, with a tentative D call TRBD1 (5 bases). This CDR3 spans 15 amino acids. V was shortened by 2 bases and J by 5 bases, with 13 bases between the two germline ends. CDR1 and CDR2 from the germline V gene are MNHNY and SVGAGI (reference sequence).

The V call is TRBV7-2, the J call TRBJ2-2; D gene ambiguous. V lost 6 bases to trimming and J lost 5 bases, with 13 bases between them. There are 14 residues in the CDR3. Germline V lookup: CDR1 SGHTA, CDR2 FQGNSA. The CDR3: CASRIPYETGELFF. The CDR3 DNA sequence: TGTGCCAGCAGGATACCCTACGAAACCGGGGAGCTGTTTTTT.

The V call is TRBV29-1, the J call TRBJ1-2; D is unresolved. V lost 4 bases and J 6 bases, leaving 21 bases between the germline ends. The CDR3 sequence is 15 residues long. Germline assignment: CDR1 SQVTM and CDR2 ANQGSEA. CDR3 sequence (DNA): TGCAGCGTTGGGGTAGAGTGGTCTGTGACGGATGGCTACACCTTC. It translates to CSVGVEWSVTDGYTF.

This clone was picked up a small number of times. A much larger clonotype is one base distant, so this may be a read error. The V and J genes are TRBV4-1 and TRBJ2-3, with 9 bases that match TRBD2. The CDR3 runs to 16 residues. Germline loops: CDR1 MGHRA, CDR2 YSYEKL. CDR3 sequence: CASSSLGSGSSDSQYF. The CDR3 region has the DNA TGCGCCAGCAGCTCCCTAGGTAGCGGGAGCTCAGATTCGCAGTATTTT.

This clone counts as medium-sized. The chain links TRBV4-1 to TRBJ1-6; the D is unclear. Germline V gives CDR1 MGHRA, CDR2 YSYEKL. The V end was cut by 1 base, the J end by 7 bases, with 11 bases between. This CDR3 comprises 15 residues. CDR3 DNA sequence: TGCGCCAGCAGCCAAGTGTCGGCGGGGAATTCACCCCTCCACTTT. It specifies CASSQVSAGNSPLHF.

V gene TRBV7-6 combines with J gene TRBJ1-6; D is ambiguous. CDR1 and CDR2 (germline): SGHVS, FNYEAQ. The germline V and J ends were trimmed by 1 base and 8 bases, with 9 bases remaining between them. This CDR3 contains 14 residues. The CDR3: CASSLVGRDSPLHF. The CDR3 DNA reads as TGTGCCAGCAGCTTAGTAGGGAGGGATTCACCCCTCCACTTT. Filled out from reference TRBV7-6 and TRBJ1-6, the complete variable domain reads GAGVSQSPRYKVTKRGQDVALRCDPISGHVSLYWYRQALGQGPEFLTYFNYEAQQDKSGLPNDRFSAERPEGSISTLTIQRTEQRDSAMYRCASSLVGRDSPLHFGNGTRLTVT.

This clone was observed a handful of times. The chain combines TRBV5-1 with TRBJ2-7, with D hard to call. V was trimmed by 0 bases and J by 3 bases, leaving 7 bases between them. Germline V gene lookup returns CDR1 SGHRS and CDR2 YFSETQ. The CDR3 is 13 amino acids. The CDR3 spells CASSLAEYYEQYF. The CDR3 coding sequence is TGCGCCAGCAGCTTGGCCGAGTACTACGAGCAGTACTTC. Variable domain in full (rest from reference TRBV5-1 and TRBJ2-7): KAGVTQTPRYLIKTRGQQVTLSCSPISGHRSVSWYQQTPGQGLQFLFEYFSETQRNKGNFPGRFSGRQFSNSRSEMNVSTLELGDSALYLCASSLAEYYEQYFGPGTRLTVT.